This TCR beta chain was sequenced during a study of blood T cells in healthy people across ages. CDR3 length equals 11 residues. Germline CDR1 is SGHKS and CDR2 is YYEKEE (reference sequence). V was trimmed by 8 bases and J by 4 bases, leaving 10 bases between them. Through a sample-barcoded 5' primer and a J-beta primer mix, a second PCR was run for roughly 6 to 11 cycles. Unique molecular identifiers of 12 random nucleotides labeled each cDNA. No fewer than 3 million CDR3-containing paired-end reads came from each sample. TCRdb reprocessed the 5' RACE reads via MiXCR and lists one record per CDR3 protein. The sample includes approximately 680,000 distinct CDR3 sequences, less than 40% of them seen just once. This clonotype occurred many times. Antigen unknown. Broader study findings: Higher diversity and more naive CD4+ cells were features of long-lived donors, compared to aged donors.

Extraction of total RNA produced a minimum of 5 micrograms from each sample. The sequence derives from an elderly woman in good health. This chain connects TRBV5-5 to TRBJ2-7; D is possibly TRBD1 (5 bases). The sample comprised blood. The CDR3 DNA reads TGTGCCAGTGTACAGGCTTACGAGCAGTACTTC. Protein product: CASVQAYEQYF.